These 22 T cell receptor beta chains came from one sample sequenced in a study of shared clonotypes between healthy human individuals (dated by TCRdb to the early 2020s). Library preparation was by the immunoSEQ multiplex PCR assay. TCRdb's version of the immuneACCESS table is confined to in-frame rearrangements and falls short of the full clone set. An unresolved V gene accounts for under half of the shortfall where checked; the remainder is of unknown origin. For this sample there are roughly 600,000 clones; roughly 98% appear just once. 0.3% of the sample is taken by the ten largest. CD8 naive samples were CD45RO-negative cells positively selected for CCR7, giving a CD45RA+CCR7+ population that excluded TemRA cells. The sample consisted of naive CD8+ T cells sorted from blood. The sample's cell subset or site, from its label and the paper: CD45RA+CCR7+. The origin of the receptors is a man aged 25 to 40 in good health.

The V call is TRBV5-1, the J call TRBJ2-7, with TRBD1 identical over 7 bases. The CDR3 has 15 residues. CDR1 is SGHRS, CDR2 YFSETQ, per germline. V gave up 4 bases and J gave up 6 bases; unmatched junction bases: 13. CDR3 in DNA: TGCGCCAGCAGCATACGACAGGGTTACGACAGCGAGCAGTACTTC. Translated, it gives CASSIRQGYDSEQYF.

A single count supports this clone. The V call is TRBV18, the J call TRBJ2-7, with TRBD2 as a possible D gene (7 bases). The CDR3 extends over 17 amino acids. V shed 3 bases and J shed 2 bases, with 20 bases lying between them. Per germline, CDR1 KGHSH and CDR2 LQKENI. CDR3: CASSPSGVGGPPYEQYF. The CDR3 DNA follows: TGTGCCAGCTCACCTTCCGGGGTCGGGGGGCCTCCCTACGAGCAGTACTTC.

J is TRBJ2-2 and V is TRBV27; 7 bases agree with TRBD1. The CDR3 length is 14 residues. V gave up 5 bases and J gave up 6 bases; unmatched junction bases: 6. Germline CDR1 and CDR2: MNHEY and SMNVEV (reference sequence). The CDR3 DNA follows: TGTGCCAGCAGTCCAACCACAGGGGCCGGGGAGCTGTTTTTT. Amino acid sequence: CASSPTTGAGELFF.

The V call is TRBV7-8, the J call TRBJ2-5; D gene uncertain. CDR3 length equals 17 residues. Germline V gene data show CDR1 as SGHVS and CDR2 as FQNEAQ. V gave up 5 bases and J gave up 1 base, with 20 bases separating them. The CDR3 DNA sequence: TGTGCCAGCAGCCGCCCGTATAGCATGCCAACCCAAGAGACCCAGTACTTC. This encodes CASSRPYSMPTQETQYF.

The genes are TRBV29-1 and TRBJ1-1, with no clear D. CDR1 and CDR2 (germline): SQVTM, ANQGSEA. The V gene lost 2 bases and the J gene lost 2 bases, with 12 bases spanning the gap. The CDR3 extends over 14 amino acids. The CDR3 loop is CSVEPRAPNTEAFF. As DNA, the CDR3 is TGCAGCGTTGAACCCAGAGCACCAAACACTGAAGCTTTCTTT.

This chain links TRBV6-5 with TRBJ1-2, with TRBD1 as a possible D gene (6 bases). The V end lost 0 bases, the J end lost 8 bases, and 10 bases lay between the germline ends. Germline lookup yields CDR1 MNHEY and CDR2 SVGAGI. This CDR3 has 13 amino acids. The CDR3 spells CASSYSQGGGYTF. The CDR3 DNA is TGTGCCAGCAGTTACTCACAGGGAGGCGGCTACACCTTC.

The CDR3 DNA follows: TGTGCCACCAGCAGAGATCAGGGGCTCCGGACCTACAATGAGCAGTTCTTC. Its translation: CATSRDQGLRTYNEQFF. The chain uses TRBV15 and TRBJ2-1; TRBD1 is a possible D gene (6 bases). V lost 0 bases and J 2 bases, leaving 14 bases between the germline ends. This CDR3 comprises 17 residues. Germline values: CDR1 LNHNV, CDR2 YYDKDF (reference sequence).

For this clone: At the DNA level, this CDR3 is encoded by other sequences in the same sample as well. This chain uses TRBV27 with TRBJ1-1, with a weak D call TRBD1 (5 bases). This CDR3 spans 12 amino acids. V lost 8 bases and J 5 bases, leaving 12 bases between the germline ends. The germline V gene has CDR1 MNHEY and CDR2 SMNVEV (reference sequence). The CDR3 region is CASGPGGTEAFF. CDR3 DNA sequence: TGTGCCAGCGGACCCGGGGGGACTGAAGCTTTCTTT.

V and J are TRBV29-1 and TRBJ2-2; no firm D call. Germline CDR1 is SQVTM and CDR2 is ANQGSEA. Trimming shortened V by 4 bases and J by 5 bases, and 14 bases separated the two germline ends. The CDR3 covers 14 residues. CDR3 sequence reads: CSVVPADGTGELFF. The CDR3 nucleotides read TGCAGCGTTGTTCCCGCAGACGGGACCGGGGAGCTGTTTTTT.

The J gene is TRBJ1-5, the V gene TRBV4-2; D is uncertain. The germline V gene has CDR1 LGHNA and CDR2 YNFKEQ. V gave up 7 bases and J gave up 0 bases, with 13 bases separating them. The CDR3 is made up of 15 amino acids. The DNA for the CDR3 is TGTGCCAGCACCGCGAACGTTGATAGCAATCAGCCCCAGCATTTT. Translation gives CASTANVDSNQPQHF.

The CDR3 DNA reads TGCGCCAGCACTTCAACAGGGCTAGCGGACCCCAAGATAGGAGATACGCAGTATTTT. Protein: CASTSTGLADPKIGDTQYF. This chain joins TRBV23-1 and TRBJ2-3, with D tentatively TRBD2 (7 bases). TRBV23-1 is noted as an ORF with a role that remains uncertain. CDR3 length: 19 amino acids. Deletions cut 7 bases from V and 5 bases from J, with 31 bases between.

The chain employs TRBV4-3 and TRBJ1-4, with D possibly TRBD1 on 5 matching bases. Germline V gene lookup returns CDR1 LGHNA and CDR2 YSLEER. This CDR3 has 15 amino acids. With 4 bases removed from V and 6 bases from J, the gap between germline ends came to 15 bases. The CDR3 sequence: CASSPTVGVDEKLFF. CDR3 in DNA: TGCGCCAGCAGCCCGACAGTAGGAGTTGATGAAAAACTGTTTTTT.

The chain joins TRBV27 to TRBJ1-4; D gene uncertain. This CDR3 has 15 amino acids. Germline V gives CDR1 MNHEY, CDR2 SMNVEV (reference sequence). The ends were cut back, 3 bases at V and 0 bases at J, with 8 bases in the middle. In nucleotides, the CDR3 is TGTGCCAGCAGTTTGGCGGAGCCAACTAATGAAAAACTGTTTTTT. Amino acid sequence: CASSLAEPTNEKLFF.

The chain links TRBV5-4 to TRBJ1-1; no firm D call. V was clipped by 0 bases and J by 1 base, with 1 base between them. This CDR3 has 12 amino acids. Germline assignment: CDR1 SGHNT and CDR2 YYREEE (reference sequence). The CDR3 nucleotides read TGTGCCAGCAGCTTGGCGAACACTGAAGCTTTCTTT. This codes for CASSLANTEAFF.

V gene TRBV29-1 combines with J gene TRBJ2-7; possible D gene TRBD1, 6 bases. Germline CDR1 is SQVTM and CDR2 is ANQGSEA. Trimming removed 6 bases from V and 2 bases from J, with 20 bases in between. The length of the CDR3 is 15 residues. The CDR3 nucleotides are TGCAGCGTAGGGGTGGGAAAGCGGACAGCCTACGAGCAGTACTTC. It encodes CSVGVGKRTAYEQYF.

This clone has a single count. V is TRBV15 and J is TRBJ1-2; D is perhaps TRBD1 (5 bases). The V end was cut by 0 bases, the J end by 8 bases, with 16 bases between. CDR3 length: 15 residues. Germline CDR1 reads LNHNV; CDR2 reads YYDKDF (reference sequence). CDR3 region: CATSREPGTAPGYTF. CDR3 sequence (DNA): TGTGCCACCAGCAGAGAACCCGGGACCGCACCCGGCTACACCTTC.

This chain joins TRBV7-8 and TRBJ2-7; 7 bases line up with TRBD1. Per germline, CDR1 SGHVS and CDR2 FQNEAQ. The ends lost 5 bases at V and 3 bases at J; junction bases unmatched: 7. The length of the CDR3 is 14 residues. CDR3 in DNA: TGTGCCAGCAGCCCTACAGGGGAATTCTACGAGCAGTACTTC. Protein product: CASSPTGEFYEQYF.

The V call is TRBV7-9, the J call TRBJ1-2; 11 bases map to TRBD1. CDR1 is SEHNR and CDR2 is FQNEAQ in the germline V gene (reference sequence). The CDR3 consists of 14 residues. Trimming at V came to 5 bases and at J to 5 bases, leaving 4 bases not matched to a gene. CDR3 loop: CASSKGQGEYGYTF. CDR3 DNA sequence: TGTGCCAGCAGCAAGGGACAGGGGGAATATGGCTACACCTTC.

The rearrangement links TRBV2 to TRBJ2-2; perhaps TRBD2 as D (5 bases). Trimming stripped 0 bases from V and 6 bases from J, with 11 bases between. This CDR3 comprises 15 residues. Per germline, CDR1 SNHLY and CDR2 FYNNEI. As DNA, the CDR3 is TGTGCCAGCAGTGAAGCTCCACTAGGTCCCGGGGAGCTGTTTTTT. Its translation is CASSEAPLGPGELFF.

The V gene is TRBV4-1, the J gene TRBJ1-4; TRBD1 is a possible D gene (5 bases). The germline V and J ends were trimmed by 0 bases and 11 bases, with 16 bases remaining between them. CDR3 size: 15 residues. Germline V gene data show CDR1 as MGHRA and CDR2 as YSYEKL. The CDR3 bases are TGCGCCAGCAGCCAAGACAAGGGGACGGGTGAGAAACTGTTTTTT. Translation gives CASSQDKGTGEKLFF.

The chain recombines TRBV7-8 with TRBJ2-1, with 8 bases fitting TRBD2. Germline V gene data show CDR1 as SGHVS and CDR2 as FQNEAQ. CDR3 length equals 15 residues. Unmatched junction bases numbered 7, after V lost 4 bases and J lost 5 bases. The CDR3 protein is CASSSLAADDNEQFF. CDR3 DNA: TGTGCCAGCAGCTCACTAGCGGCAGATGACAATGAGCAGTTCTTC.

The chain recombines TRBV14 with TRBJ2-1, with TRBD2 matching 7 bases. This CDR3 is built from 15 residues. J was trimmed by 4 bases and V by 4 bases; bases with no gene match: 7. Germline V CDR1 and CDR2: SGHDN, FVKESK. CDR3 sequence reads: CASSLGEGFYNEQFF. CDR3 bases: TGTGCCAGCAGCCTGGGGGAGGGCTTTTACAATGAGCAGTTCTTC.